A single sample gave rise to the 7 T cell receptor beta chains below, sequenced in a study of blood T cell repertoires in COVID-19. Sequenced by immunoSEQ multiplex PCR; TCRdb stores in-frame clones only, minus some. The sample includes over 300,000 clones, 70% to 90% of them seen just once. Sequences were obtained from PBMCs or T cells enriched from blood (not recorded which). Receptor source: a woman aged 18-35 years who had recovered from COVID-19.

This clone was detected a few times. This rearrangement joins TRBV2 to TRBJ1-4, with a possible D match to TRBD1 (5 bases). Deletions cut 5 bases from V and 8 bases from J, with 18 bases between. The germline CDR1 and CDR2 sequences are SNHLY and FYNNEI. The CDR3 totals 15 residues. The CDR3 DNA follows: TGTGCCAGCAGTTCAACGGGGGTTAGGGACGAAAAACTGTTTTTT. As protein: CASSSTGVRDEKLFF. The whole variable domain, filled in from reference TRBV2 and TRBJ1-4, reads EPEVTQTPSHQVTQMGQEVILRCVPISNHLYFYWYRQILGQKVEFLVSFYNNEISEKSEIFDDQFSVERPDGSNFTLKIRSTKLEDSAMYFCASSSTGVRDEKLFFGSGTQLSVL.

The CDR3 here is CASRPRTGGETQYF. CDR3 coding DNA: TGTGCCAGCAGACCTAGGACAGGGGGAGAGACCCAGTACTTC. This chain links TRBV5-6 with TRBJ2-5; 10 nucleotides agree with TRBD1. Germline V lookup: CDR1 SGHDT, CDR2 YYEEEE. The CDR3 covers 14 residues. J gave up 4 bases and V 5 bases, and 5 bases lay outside the gene matches.

The V gene is TRBV27, the J gene TRBJ1-2; 8 positions match TRBD1. The ends lost 6 bases at V and 6 bases at J; junction bases unmatched: 18. The CDR3 is made up of 17 amino acids. Germline lookup yields CDR1 MNHEY and CDR2 SMNVEV (reference sequence). The CDR3 DNA follows: TGTGCCAGCAGACACCTCAGACAGGGGTTGGGGAGTCATGGCTACACCTTC. Translating it yields CASRHLRQGLGSHGYTF.

The rearrangement links TRBV5-1 to TRBJ1-1; D possibly corresponds to TRBD1 (5 bases). Germline V gene sequence: CDR1 SGHRS, CDR2 YFSETQ. CDR3 length equals 15 residues. Trimming shortened V by 2 bases and J by 6 bases, and 17 bases separated the two germline ends. The CDR3 loop reads CASSFVSGSGSEAFF. The CDR3 DNA reads as TGCGCCAGCAGCTTCGTGTCAGGCTCAGGGTCTGAAGCTTTCTTT. The full variable domain, in which reference TRBV5-1 and TRBJ1-1 provide the parts outside the CDR3, is KAGVTQTPRYLIKTRGQQVTLSCSPISGHRSVSWYQQTPGQGLQFLFEYFSETQRNKGNFPGRFSGRQFSNSRSEMNVSTLELGDSALYLCASSFVSGSGSEAFFGQGTRLTVV.

The chain recombines TRBV7-6 with TRBJ2-5; maybe TRBD1 (6 bases). Looked up from germline, CDR1 is SGHVS and CDR2 is FNYEAQ. Trimming took 4 bases from V and 2 from J, leaving 23 bases between them. This CDR3 is 18 amino acids long. CDR3 bases: TGTGCCAGCAGCTCGAAGATATCAGTGAACAGGGATCAAGAGACCCAGTACTTC. It specifies CASSSKISVNRDQETQYF.

The chain carries TRBV28 and TRBJ2-7; a weak D match, TRBD2 (6 bases). V dropped 6 bases and J dropped 7 bases, with 16 bases sitting between them. Germline values: CDR1 MDHEN, CDR2 SYDVKM. The CDR3 spans 13 residues. The CDR3 nucleotides are TGTGCCAGCAGCGCGGGACCGCCTGGGGAGCAGTACTTC. Translating it yields CASSAGPPGEQYF.

V and J are TRBV18 and TRBJ1-1; D is uncertain. Between the trimmed V and J ends, which lost 2 bases and 4 bases, there was a span of 14 bases. CDR1 and CDR2 (germline): KGHSH, LQKENI. The CDR3 extends over 15 amino acids. The CDR3 is CASSPIERVGTEAFF. The CDR3 coding sequence is TGTGCCAGCTCACCAATCGAGAGGGTAGGCACTGAAGCTTTCTTT.